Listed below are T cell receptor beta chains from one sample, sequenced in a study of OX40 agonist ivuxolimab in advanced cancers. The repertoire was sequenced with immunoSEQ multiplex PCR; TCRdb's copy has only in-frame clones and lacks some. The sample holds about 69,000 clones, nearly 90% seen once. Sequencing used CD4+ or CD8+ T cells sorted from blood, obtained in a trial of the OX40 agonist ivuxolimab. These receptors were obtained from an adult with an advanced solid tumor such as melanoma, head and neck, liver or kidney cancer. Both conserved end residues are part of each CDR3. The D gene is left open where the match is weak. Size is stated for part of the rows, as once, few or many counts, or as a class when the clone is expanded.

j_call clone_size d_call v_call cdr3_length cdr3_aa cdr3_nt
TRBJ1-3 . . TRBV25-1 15 CASSEQALRGNTIYF TGTGCCAGCAGTGAACAAGCACTAAGGGGAAACACCATATATTTT
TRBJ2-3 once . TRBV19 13 CASSRGGTDTQYF TGTGCCAGTAGTAGAGGAGGCACAGATACGCAGTATTTT
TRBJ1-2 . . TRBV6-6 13 CASSYRGGYGYTF TGTGCCAGCAGTTACAGGGGCGGCTATGGCTACACCTTC
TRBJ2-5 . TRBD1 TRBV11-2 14 CASSPPGTEETQYF TGTGCCAGCAGCCCGCCAGGGACAGAAGAGACCCAGTACTTC
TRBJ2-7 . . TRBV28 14 CASSLRTPVYEQYF TGTGCCAGCAGTTTAAGGACACCGGTCTACGAGCAGTACTTC
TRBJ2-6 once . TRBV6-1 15 CAIGRLTSGANVLTF TGTGCGATTGGCAGGCTAACCTCTGGGGCCAACGTCCTGACTTTC
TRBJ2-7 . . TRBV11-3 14 CASSLDLGGREQYF TGTGCCAGCAGCTTAGATCTAGGAGGGCGCGAGCAGTACTTC
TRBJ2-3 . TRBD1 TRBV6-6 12 CASSHRGGTQYF TGTGCCAGCAGTCACAGGGGTGGTACGCAGTATTTT
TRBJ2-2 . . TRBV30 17 CAWSAGVWGAVTGELFF TGTGCCTGGAGTGCAGGGGTCTGGGGGGCGGTCACCGGGGAGCTGTTTTTT
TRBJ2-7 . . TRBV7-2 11 CASSLKAEQYF TGTGCCAGCAGCTTAAAGGCCGAGCAGTACTTC
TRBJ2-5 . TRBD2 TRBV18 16 CASSPLQAGAQETQYF TGTGCCAGCTCACCGTTACAAGCGGGAGCCCAAGAGACCCAGTACTTC
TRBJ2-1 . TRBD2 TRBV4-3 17 CASSQVVGTSGMLEQFF TGCGCCAGCAGCCAAGTTGTGGGGACTAGCGGGATGCTTGAGCAGTTCTTC
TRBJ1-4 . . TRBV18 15 CASSPEVPRNEKLFF TGTGCCAGCTCTCCCGAAGTTCCTAGGAATGAAAAACTGTTTTTT
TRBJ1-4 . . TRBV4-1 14 CASSQEPRFGKLFF TGCGCCAGCAGCCAAGAACCCAGGTTTGGAAAACTGTTTTTT
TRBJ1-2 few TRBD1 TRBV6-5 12 CASSRQGKGYTF TGTGCCAGCAGTCGACAGGGGAAGGGCTACACCTTC
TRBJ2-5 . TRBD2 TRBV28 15 CASSRAGGNMETQYF TGTGCCAGCAGTCGGGCGGGGGGTAATATGGAGACCCAGTACTTC